This record covers a single TCR beta chain. Profiled with immunoSEQ multiplex PCR; TCRdb holds only in-frame clones, not every one. The sample lists around 170,000 clones; less than 90% were seen once. V gave up 4 bases and J gave up 11 bases, with 12 bases separating them. The germline V gene has CDR1 SGHDT and CDR2 YYEEEE. There are 11 residues in the CDR3. The sample is drawn from a study of blood T cell repertoires in COVID-19. The chain uses TRBV5-6 and TRBJ1-1, with D possibly being TRBD1 (5 bases). This receptor was obtained from a woman between 70 and 85 years old with COVID-19, enrolled during active disease. The sample consisted of peripheral blood. CDR3 coding DNA: TGTGCCAGCAGCCGGACACGGGAGGCTTTCTTT. Translated: CASSRTREAFF.